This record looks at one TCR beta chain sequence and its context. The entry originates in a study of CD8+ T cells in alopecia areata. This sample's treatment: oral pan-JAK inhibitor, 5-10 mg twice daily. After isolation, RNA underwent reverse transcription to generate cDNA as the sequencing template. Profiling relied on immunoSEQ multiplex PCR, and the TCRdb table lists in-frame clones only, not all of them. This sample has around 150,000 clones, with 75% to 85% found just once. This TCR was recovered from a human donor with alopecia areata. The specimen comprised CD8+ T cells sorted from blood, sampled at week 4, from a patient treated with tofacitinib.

The chain's CDR3 is CASRHGTGSEQYF. CDR3 bases: TGCGCCAGCAGACACGGGACAGGAAGCGAGCAGTACTTC. The chain links TRBV5-1 to TRBJ2-7; TRBD1 aligns across 8 bases. V dropped 5 bases and J dropped 6; count of bases not matched to a gene: 7. Germline V lookup: CDR1 SGHRS, CDR2 YFSETQ. This CDR3 has 13 amino acids.